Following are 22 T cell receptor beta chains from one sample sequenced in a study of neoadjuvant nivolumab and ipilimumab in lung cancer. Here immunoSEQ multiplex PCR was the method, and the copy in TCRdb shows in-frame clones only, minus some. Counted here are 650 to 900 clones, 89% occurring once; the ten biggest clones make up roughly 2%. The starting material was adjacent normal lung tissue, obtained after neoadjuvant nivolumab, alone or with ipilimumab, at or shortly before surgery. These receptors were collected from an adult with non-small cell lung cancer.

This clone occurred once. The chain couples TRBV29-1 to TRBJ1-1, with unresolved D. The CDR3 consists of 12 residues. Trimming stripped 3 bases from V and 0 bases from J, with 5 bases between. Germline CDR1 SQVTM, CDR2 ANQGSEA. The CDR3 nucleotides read TGCAGCGTTGACACCTTGAACACTGAAGCTTTCTTT. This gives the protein CSVDTLNTEAFF.

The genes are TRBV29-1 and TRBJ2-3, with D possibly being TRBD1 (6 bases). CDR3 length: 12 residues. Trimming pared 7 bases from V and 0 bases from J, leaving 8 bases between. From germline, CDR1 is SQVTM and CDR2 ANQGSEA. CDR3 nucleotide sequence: TGCAGCGACCAGGGGAGCACAGATACGCAGTATTTT. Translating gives CSDQGSTDTQYF.

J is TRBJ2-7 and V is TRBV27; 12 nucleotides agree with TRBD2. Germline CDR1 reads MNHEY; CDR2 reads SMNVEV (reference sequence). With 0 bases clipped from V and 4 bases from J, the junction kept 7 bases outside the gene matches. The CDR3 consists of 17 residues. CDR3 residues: CASSLSIPSGRGYEQYF. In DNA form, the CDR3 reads TGTGCCAGCAGTTTATCGATACCTAGCGGGAGGGGGTACGAGCAGTACTTC.

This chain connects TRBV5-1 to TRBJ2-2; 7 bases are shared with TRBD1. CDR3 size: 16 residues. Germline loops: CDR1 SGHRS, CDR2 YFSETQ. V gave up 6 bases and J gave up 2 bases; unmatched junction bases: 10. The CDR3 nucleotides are TGCGCCAGCAAGTTCGTCACAGGGGCCAACACCGGGGAGCTGTTTTTT. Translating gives CASKFVTGANTGELFF.

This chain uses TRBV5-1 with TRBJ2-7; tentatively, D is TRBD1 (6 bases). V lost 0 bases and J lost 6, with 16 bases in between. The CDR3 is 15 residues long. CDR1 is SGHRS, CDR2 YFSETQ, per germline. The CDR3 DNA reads TGCGCCAGCAGCTTGGTGGGGGCAGGGGCGGTCGAGCAGTACTTC. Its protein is CASSLVGAGAVEQYF.

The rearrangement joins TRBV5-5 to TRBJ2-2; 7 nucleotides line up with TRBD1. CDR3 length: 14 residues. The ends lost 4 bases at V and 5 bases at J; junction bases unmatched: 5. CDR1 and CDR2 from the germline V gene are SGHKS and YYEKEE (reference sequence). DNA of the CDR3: TGTGCCAGCAGCCTAGGACAGGATACCGGGGAGCTGTTTTTT. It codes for CASSLGQDTGELFF.

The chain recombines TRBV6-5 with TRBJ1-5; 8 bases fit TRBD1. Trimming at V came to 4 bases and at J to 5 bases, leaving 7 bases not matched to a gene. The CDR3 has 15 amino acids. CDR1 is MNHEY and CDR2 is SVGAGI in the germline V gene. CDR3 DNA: TGTGCCAGCAGTTCCACGACAGGGGTGGATCAGCCCCAGCATTTT. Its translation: CASSSTTGVDQPQHF.

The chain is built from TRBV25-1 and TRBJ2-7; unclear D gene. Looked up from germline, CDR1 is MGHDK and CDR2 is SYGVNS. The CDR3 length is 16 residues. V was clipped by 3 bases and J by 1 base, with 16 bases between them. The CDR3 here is CASSDLRNSQSYEQYF. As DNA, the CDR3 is TGTGCCAGCAGTGACCTACGCAACTCACAGTCCTACGAGCAGTACTTC.

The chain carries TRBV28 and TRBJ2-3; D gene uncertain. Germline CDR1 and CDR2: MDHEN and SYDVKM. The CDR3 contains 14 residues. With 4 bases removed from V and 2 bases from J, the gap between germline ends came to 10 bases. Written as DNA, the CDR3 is TGTGCCAGCAGTTACCTAGAGTCCACAGATACGCAGTATTTT. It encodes CASSYLESTDTQYF.

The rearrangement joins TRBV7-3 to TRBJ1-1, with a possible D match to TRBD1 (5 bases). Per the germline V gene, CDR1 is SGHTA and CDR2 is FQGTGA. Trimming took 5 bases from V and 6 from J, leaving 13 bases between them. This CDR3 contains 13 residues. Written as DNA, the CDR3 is TGTGCCAGCAGCAATCAGGGCCTCGCTGAAGCTTTCTTT. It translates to CASSNQGLAEAFF.

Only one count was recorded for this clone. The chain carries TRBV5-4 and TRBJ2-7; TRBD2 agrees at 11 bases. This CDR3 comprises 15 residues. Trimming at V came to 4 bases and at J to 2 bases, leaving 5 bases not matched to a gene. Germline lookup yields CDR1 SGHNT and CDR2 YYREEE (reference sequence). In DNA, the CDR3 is TGTGCCAGCAGCCAACTAGCGGGAGAAACCTACGAGCAGTACTTC. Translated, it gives CASSQLAGETYEQYF.

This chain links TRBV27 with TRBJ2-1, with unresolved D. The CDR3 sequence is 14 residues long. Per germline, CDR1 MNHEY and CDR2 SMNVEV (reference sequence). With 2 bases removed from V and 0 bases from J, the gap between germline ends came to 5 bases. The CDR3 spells CASSLGPSYNEQFF. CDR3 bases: TGTGCCAGCAGTTTAGGGCCCTCCTACAATGAGCAGTTCTTC.

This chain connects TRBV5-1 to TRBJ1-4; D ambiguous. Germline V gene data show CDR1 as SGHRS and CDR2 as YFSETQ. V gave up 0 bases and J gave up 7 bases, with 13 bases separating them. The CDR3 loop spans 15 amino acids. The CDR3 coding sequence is TGCGCCAGCAGCTTGGAAGGCAGGTACGGTGAAAAACTGTTTTTT. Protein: CASSLEGRYGEKLFF.

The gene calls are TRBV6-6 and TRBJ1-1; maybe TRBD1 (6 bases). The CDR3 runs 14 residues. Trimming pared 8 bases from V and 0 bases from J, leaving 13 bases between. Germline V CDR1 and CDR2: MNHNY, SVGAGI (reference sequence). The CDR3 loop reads CASAHRDMNTEAFF. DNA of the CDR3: TGTGCCAGCGCCCACAGGGATATGAACACTGAAGCTTTCTTT.

The CDR3 region has the DNA TGTGCCAGCAGCCCCCGACATATAGCGAACACCGGGGAGCTGTTTTTT. The encoded protein is CASSPRHIANTGELFF. The V call is TRBV7-8, the J call TRBJ2-2, with D uncertain. The CDR3 totals 16 residues. Looked up from germline, CDR1 is SGHVS and CDR2 is FQNEAQ. V was shortened by 5 bases and J by 0 bases, with 13 bases between the two germline ends.

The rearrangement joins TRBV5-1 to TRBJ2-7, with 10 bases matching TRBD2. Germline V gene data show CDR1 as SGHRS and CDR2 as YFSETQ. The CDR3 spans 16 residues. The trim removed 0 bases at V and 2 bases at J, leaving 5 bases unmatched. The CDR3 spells CASSLGSGGTTYEQYF. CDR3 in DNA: TGCGCCAGCAGCTTGGGTAGCGGGGGGACTACCTACGAGCAGTACTTC.

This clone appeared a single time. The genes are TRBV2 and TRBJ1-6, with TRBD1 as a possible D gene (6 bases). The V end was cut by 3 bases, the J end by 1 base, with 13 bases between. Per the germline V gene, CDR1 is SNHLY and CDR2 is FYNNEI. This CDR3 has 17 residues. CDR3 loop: CASSDGGRMSYNSPLHF. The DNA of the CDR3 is TGTGCCAGCAGTGATGGGGGCAGGATGTCCTATAATTCACCCCTCCACTTT.

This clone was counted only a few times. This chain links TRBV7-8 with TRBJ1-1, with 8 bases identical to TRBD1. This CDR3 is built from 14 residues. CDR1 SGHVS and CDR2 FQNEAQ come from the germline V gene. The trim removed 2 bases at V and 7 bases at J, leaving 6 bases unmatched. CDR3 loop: CASSLSQGAIEAFF. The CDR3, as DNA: TGTGCCAGCAGCTTAAGTCAGGGGGCGATTGAAGCTTTCTTT. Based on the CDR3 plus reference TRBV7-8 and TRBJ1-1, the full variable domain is GAGVSQSPRYKVAKRGQDVALRCDPISGHVSLFWYQQALGQGPEFLTYFQNEAQLDKSGLPSDRFFAERPEGSVSTLKIQRTQQEDSAVYLCASSLSQGAIEAFFGQGTRLTVV.

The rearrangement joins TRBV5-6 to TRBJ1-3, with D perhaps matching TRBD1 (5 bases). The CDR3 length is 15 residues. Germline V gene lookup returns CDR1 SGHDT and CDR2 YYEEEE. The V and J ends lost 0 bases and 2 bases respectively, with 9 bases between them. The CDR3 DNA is TGTGCCAGCAGCTTGGACAGGCTCGCTGGAAACACCATATATTTT. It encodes CASSLDRLAGNTIYF.

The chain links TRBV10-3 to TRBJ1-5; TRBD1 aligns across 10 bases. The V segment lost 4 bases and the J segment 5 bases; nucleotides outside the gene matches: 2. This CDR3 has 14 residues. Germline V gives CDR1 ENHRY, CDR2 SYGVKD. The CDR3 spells CAISAGQGDQPQHF. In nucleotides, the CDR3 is TGTGCCATCAGTGCCGGACAGGGGGATCAGCCCCAGCATTTT.

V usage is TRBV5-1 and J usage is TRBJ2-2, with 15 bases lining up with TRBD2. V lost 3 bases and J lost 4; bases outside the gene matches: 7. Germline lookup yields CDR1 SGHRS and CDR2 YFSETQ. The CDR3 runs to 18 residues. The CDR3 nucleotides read TGCGCCAGCAGCTCCGGGACTAGCGGGAGGCGGAGCACCGGGGAGCTGTTTTTT. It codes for CASSSGTSGRRSTGELFF. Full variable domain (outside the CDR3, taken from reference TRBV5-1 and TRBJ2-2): KAGVTQTPRYLIKTRGQQVTLSCSPISGHRSVSWYQQTPGQGLQFLFEYFSETQRNKGNFPGRFSGRQFSNSRSEMNVSTLELGDSALYLCASSSGTSGRRSTGELFFGEGSRLTVL.

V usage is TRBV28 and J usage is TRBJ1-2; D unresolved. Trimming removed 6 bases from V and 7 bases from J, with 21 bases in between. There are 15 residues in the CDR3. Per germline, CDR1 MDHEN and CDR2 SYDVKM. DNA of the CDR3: TGTGCCAGCAGCCAACAGTCCCTCCTGCCTAGTGGCTACACCTTC. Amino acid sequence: CASSQQSLLPSGYTF.